The rows below give T cell receptor beta chains drawn from one sample of a study of early T cells in non-severe SARS-CoV-2 infection. TCRdb recomputed calls from the 5' RACE reads with MiXCR, one row per CDR3 protein. The sample carries around 59,000 distinct CDR3 sequences, around 10% recorded once. Sequencing was done on a sample of whole blood. All receptors come from an adult who was a healthcare worker with PCR-confirmed SARS-CoV-2 infection or an uninfected control (not recorded which). The conserved cysteine and the conserved F or W are not part of the CDR3 here. Fields, in order: V gene, clone size, CDR3 protein. Clone sizes are given selectively: once, few, many, or a class where the clone is expanded.

v_call: TRBV6-2/TRBV6-3
clone_size: many
cdr3_aa: ASSYHAGSSYNEQF

v_call: TRBV7-2
clone_size: few
cdr3_aa: ASSRVVGATGELF

v_call: TRBV6-1
clone_size: few
cdr3_aa: ASSVQAGELYEQY

v_call: TRBV6-5
clone_size: NA
cdr3_aa: ASSYNNRAAF

v_call: TRBV6-2/TRBV6-3
clone_size: many
cdr3_aa: ASNIAGTLGREQF

v_call: TRBV19
clone_size: NA
cdr3_aa: ASSYSGKAQNTQY

v_call: TRBV7-2
clone_size: many
cdr3_aa: ASLELAGRELF

v_call: TRBV5-1
clone_size: NA
cdr3_aa: ASSLYGLLYNEQF

v_call: TRBV7-2
clone_size: few
cdr3_aa: ASSSYRERNIQY

v_call: TRBV12-3/TRBV12-4
clone_size: many
cdr3_aa: ATAPTGTGVSGANVLT

v_call: TRBV11-2
clone_size: NA
cdr3_aa: ASSLAVGEYEQY

v_call: TRBV7-3
clone_size: once
cdr3_aa: VSSLTGGTPYGYT